This T cell receptor (beta chain) was recorded in a study of OX40 agonist ivuxolimab in advanced cancers. Across the whole study: The dose-escalation cohort was approximately 81% male, with a mean age of about 60 years, ranging about 23 to 90.

Study results and limitations: Both CD4+ and CD8+ T cell populations in blood had undergone clonal expansion by week 6 at 0.1 to 3.0 mg/kg. Not determined was the antigen specificity of the expanded peripheral T cells.

As concerns this clone: Its cognate antigen is unknown.

Autoimmune disease history or systemic immunosuppression excluded patients. CDR3 length equals 15 residues. The germline gives CDR1 LNHDA, CDR2 SQIVND (reference sequence). V was pared by 5 bases and J by 5 bases, with 6 bases of the junction left unmatched. Libraries were prepared by immunoSEQ multiplex PCR; TCRdb keeps only in-frame clonotypes and omits some of them. The sample has 55,000 to 75,000 clones; about four fifths are singletons. V usage is TRBV19 and J usage is TRBJ2-2, with 9 bases fitting TRBD1. The clonotype originates from an adult with an advanced solid tumor such as melanoma, head and neck, liver or kidney cancer. Material: CD4+ or CD8+ T cells sorted from blood, obtained in a trial of the OX40 agonist ivuxolimab. This chain's CDR3 is CASSLGQGRTGELFF. CDR3 coding DNA: TGTGCCAGTAGTTTGGGACAGGGTAGGACCGGGGAGCTGTTTTTT. Together with reference TRBV19 and TRBJ2-2, the CDR3 gives the full variable domain: DGGITQSPKYLFRKEGQNVTLSCEQNLNHDAMYWYRQDPGQGLRLIYYSQIVNDFQKGDIAEGYSVSREKKESFPLTVTSAQKNPTAFYLCASSLGQGRTGELFFGEGSRLTVL.